The clone carrying this T cell receptor beta chain was found many times. Via MiXCR, TCRdb re-called the 5' RACE reads, giving one row per CDR3 protein. This sample yields some 35,000 distinct CDR3 sequences, of which 3.5% to 4% are seen a single time; 10% belongs to the top ten. The sample comes from a study of early T cells in non-severe SARS-CoV-2 infection. Study-wide background: Chains from this unsorted whole-blood bulk RNA could not be paired.

The CDR3 runs to 15 residues. The ends lost 6 bases at V and 2 bases at J; junction bases unmatched: 5. This chain joins TRBV12-3 or TRBV12-4 and TRBJ2-1; TRBD1 matches 9 bases. Sequencing was carried out using whole blood. This clonotype was sampled from an adult who was a healthcare worker with PCR-confirmed SARS-CoV-2 infection or an uninfected control (not recorded which). The CDR3 reads CASSWGQGTYNEQFF. The DNA for the CDR3 is TGTGCCAGCAGCTGGGGACAGGGAACCTACAATGAGCAGTTCTTC.